This T cell receptor (beta chain) was identified in a study of regulatory T cells in long-lasting Graves disease. Germline V lookup: CDR1 MNHEY, CDR2 SMNVEV (reference sequence). The CDR3 extends over 13 amino acids. Time point in this sample: persistent/refractory GD, antithyroid drugs over 5 years with positive TRAb. The TCR library was made from RNA extracted from PBMCs. It was American Thyroid Association guidelines that determined Graves' disease diagnosis. As collected, the peripheral blood samples measured about 9.6 milliliters each and went into EDTA tubes. A word on this clonotype: A much larger clone lies a single base off, so this may be a read error.

Arm-PCR of CDR3 regions and iRepertoire HTBI primers were the basis on which TCR beta libraries were built. TCRdb called the multiplex PCR reads again in MiXCR, with one record for every CDR3 protein. The sample has 300,000 to 400,000 distinct CDR3 sequences, around 20% seen once. The rearrangement uses TRBV27 and TRBJ1-2; the match to TRBD1 covers 7 bases. The receptor was isolated from a female donor with Graves disease. The starting material was peripheral blood mononuclear cells (PBMCs), obtained when the disease was refractory, from a patient treated with antithyroid drugs. CDR3 nucleotide sequence: TGTGCCAGCAGGCGCGGGACAGCCTATGGCTGCACCTTC. Translated, it gives CASRRGTAYGCTF.